Presented here are 14 T cell receptor beta chains from one specimen sequenced in a study of blood T cells in healthy people across ages (dated by TCRdb to 2015 to 2017). To prepare the library, 5' RACE was applied. These reads were obtained on an Illumina HiSeq 2500. A second about 7 to 12 cycle PCR used a sample-barcoded 5' primer and a J-beta primer mix. TCRdb reprocessing: public reads trimmed at Q25 with fastp, clones called with MiXCR, in-frame beta chains kept. Entries that share a CDR3 protein sequence are merged under the most common genes and DNA. The sample table contains around 780,000 distinct CDR3 sequences; only one count was recorded for around 50% of them. Clones ranked in the top ten supply 20% to 30% of the sample. Material: blood. All receptors come from a man aged 40-50 years in good health.

V and J are TRBV7-9 and TRBJ2-1; 8 nucleotides agree with TRBD2. Germline CDR1 is SEHNR and CDR2 is FQNEAQ (reference sequence). The V segment lost 4 bases and the J segment 4 bases; nucleotides outside the gene matches: 12. The CDR3 covers 17 residues. CDR3 bases: TGTGCCAGCAGCTCTGGAAGCGGGGGAAATTGGTACAATGAGCAGTTCTTC. Protein product: CASSSGSGGNWYNEQFF.

This clonotype has a handful of counts. The V and J genes are TRBV5-1 and TRBJ2-5; perhaps D is TRBD1 or TRBD2 (5 bases each). Judging by the DNA end, TRBJ2-7 fits better; the J call may be wrong. The V gene's germline CDR1 is SGHRS and CDR2 YFSETQ. The CDR3 extends over 15 amino acids. CDR3 sequence reads: CASSLSPGRAYEQYF. As DNA, the CDR3 is TGCGCCAGCAGCTTATCACCAGGGAGAGCCTACGAGCAGTACTTC.

This chain uses TRBV5-1 with TRBJ2-7; a possible D gene is TRBD2 (5 bases). The germline V and J ends were trimmed by 4 bases and 7 bases, with 18 bases remaining between them. Per the germline V gene, CDR1 is SGHRS and CDR2 is YFSETQ. The CDR3 is 14 amino acids. The chain's CDR3 is CASSPLSGEEEQYF. CDR3 nucleotides: TGCGCCAGCAGCCCACTGAGCGGAGAAGAAGAGCAGTACTTC. The variable domain in full, completed from reference TRBV5-1 and TRBJ2-7, reads KAGVTQTPRYLIKTRGQQVTLSCSPISGHRSVSWYQQTPGQGLQFLFEYFSETQRNKGNFPGRFSGRQFSNSRSEMNVSTLELGDSALYLCASSPLSGEEEQYFGPGTRLTVT.

The genes are TRBV7-9 and TRBJ1-4; D is uncertain. The CDR3 is made up of 14 amino acids. CDR1 and CDR2 from the germline V gene are SEHNR and FQNEAQ (reference sequence). Between the trimmed V and J ends, which lost 1 base and 4 bases, there was a span of 7 bases. In DNA, the CDR3 is TGTGCCAGCAGCTTAGGGGCGCTTAATGAAAAACTGTTTTTT. As protein: CASSLGALNEKLFF.

V usage is TRBV10-3 and J usage is TRBJ2-5; D gene ambiguous. Trimming shortened V by 3 bases and J by 6 bases, and 8 bases separated the two germline ends. CDR3 length: 12 amino acids. Germline CDR1 and CDR2: ENHRY and SYGVKD. The CDR3 reads CAISDPDQTQYF. The CDR3 region has the DNA TGTGCCATCAGTGACCCCGACCAGACCCAGTACTTC.

V and J are TRBV3-1 and TRBJ2-5; the D gene could be TRBD1 or TRBD2 (5 bases each). The germline V gene has CDR1 LGHDT and CDR2 YNNKEL (reference sequence). V was cut by 0 bases and J by 2 bases, with 16 bases left in between. This CDR3 is built from 17 residues. DNA of the CDR3: TGTGCCAGCAGCCAAGATCCCATAGGGACGGAACAAGAGACCCAGTACTTC. Residues: CASSQDPIGTEQETQYF.

The genes are TRBV5-1 and TRBJ2-5, with D tentatively TRBD1 (5 bases). The germline gives CDR1 SGHRS, CDR2 YFSETQ. The CDR3 is 13 amino acids. V lost 3 bases to trimming and J lost 12 bases, with 18 bases between them. CDR3 amino acids: CASSSPPSPREYF. CDR3 bases: TGCGCCAGCAGCTCCCCCCCTTCCCCCAGGGAGTACTTC.

The rearrangement joins TRBV28 to TRBJ2-5; TRBD1 agrees at 8 bases. V shed 6 bases, J shed 0 bases, and the junction held 3 bases outside the gene matches. Germline CDR1 reads MDHEN; CDR2 reads SYDVKM. This CDR3 spans 14 amino acids. The DNA for the CDR3 is TGTGCCAGCAGGTGGACAGGGTACCAAGAGACCCAGTACTTC. Its translation is CASRWTGYQETQYF.

In this sample, this clonotype turned up once. The V call is TRBV7-2, the J call TRBJ1-2, with D possibly being TRBD1 (5 bases). V shed 2 bases and J shed 4 bases, with 17 bases lying between them. The CDR3 has 16 amino acids. Germline CDR1 is SGHTA and CDR2 is FQGNSA. The CDR3 region has the DNA TGTGCCAGCAGCTTACAAGGGACGGGACGGATCTATGGCTACACCTTC. Residues: CASSLQGTGRIYGYTF.

This sequence joins TRBV6-1 and TRBJ1-1, with D possibly being TRBD1 (6 bases). Trimming removed 11 bases at V and 3 bases at J, with 22 bases between. CDR1 and CDR2 from the germline V gene are MNHNS and SASEGT. The CDR3 covers 15 residues. The CDR3 loop reads CAGAGTLLLDTEAFF. The CDR3 DNA reads as TGTGCCGGAGCGGGGACATTGTTGCTTGACACTGAAGCTTTCTTT.

This sequence joins TRBV20-1 and TRBJ2-7; 7 bases map to TRBD2. The J call may be in error: the DNA end matches TRBJ2-5 better. CDR1 DFQATT and CDR2 SNEGSKA come from the germline V gene (reference sequence). The length of the CDR3 is 14 residues. CDR3 in DNA: TGCAGTGCCATAGCGGGCCAAGCTGGAGAGACCCAGTACTTC. Translated: CSAIAGQAGETQYF.

V usage is TRBV5-5 and J usage is TRBJ2-4, with 8 bases identical to TRBD2. The assigned J gene may be wrong: the sequence end matches TRBJ2-5 better. The CDR3 is 15 residues long. The V gene's germline CDR1 is SGHKS and CDR2 YYEKEE (reference sequence). The CDR3, as DNA: TGTGCCAGCAGCTTGTTTAGCGGGGTTCAAGAGACCCAGTACTTC. Amino acids: CASSLFSGVQETQYF.

The rearrangement joins TRBV20-1 to TRBJ1-2; a possible D gene is TRBD1 (6 bases). Germline CDR1 and CDR2: DFQATT and SNEGSKA (reference sequence). The CDR3 spans 12 residues. V lost 6 bases and J 8 bases, leaving 16 bases between the germline ends. CDR3 amino acids: CSAAGDLGGYTF. The CDR3 nucleotides read TGCAGTGCCGCAGGGGACCTAGGGGGCTACACCTTC.

This chain joins TRBV10-3 and TRBJ1-1, with D possibly being TRBD1 (6 bases). V was trimmed by 0 bases and J by 4 bases, leaving 15 bases between them. The length of the CDR3 is 16 residues. Looked up from germline, CDR1 is ENHRY and CDR2 is SYGVKD. The CDR3 DNA is TGTGCCATCAGTGAGTCGACGGGGGGGCCGGGCACTGAAGCTTTCTTT. This translates into CAISESTGGPGTEAFF.